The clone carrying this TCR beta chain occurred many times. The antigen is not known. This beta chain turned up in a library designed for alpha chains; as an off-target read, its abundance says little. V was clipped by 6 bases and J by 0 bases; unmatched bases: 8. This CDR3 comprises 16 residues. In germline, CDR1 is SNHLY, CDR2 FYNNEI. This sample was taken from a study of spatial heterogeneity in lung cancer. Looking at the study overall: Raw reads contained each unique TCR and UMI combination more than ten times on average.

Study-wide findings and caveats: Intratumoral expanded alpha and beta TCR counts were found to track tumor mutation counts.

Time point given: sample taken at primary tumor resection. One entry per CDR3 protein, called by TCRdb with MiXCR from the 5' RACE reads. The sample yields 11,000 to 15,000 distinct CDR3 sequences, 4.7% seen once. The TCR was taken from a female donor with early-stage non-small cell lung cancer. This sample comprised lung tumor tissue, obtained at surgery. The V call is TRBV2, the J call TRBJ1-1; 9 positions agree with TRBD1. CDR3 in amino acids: CASSDLQGAVNTEAFF. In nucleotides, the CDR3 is TGTGCCAGCAGCGATCTACAGGGGGCCGTGAACACTGAAGCTTTCTTT.